This T cell receptor beta chain was sequenced during a study of T cell changes during pregnancy in multiple sclerosis. Libraries were prepared by immunoSEQ multiplex PCR; TCRdb keeps only in-frame clonotypes and omits some of them. The table includes 70,000 to 95,000 clones, about 93% detected once. Germline assignment: CDR1 KGHSH and CDR2 LQKENI. V lost 3 bases to trimming and J lost 2 bases, with 9 bases between them. The CDR3 loop spans 14 amino acids. The sample in question was peripheral blood, obtained in the first trimester of pregnancy. V gene TRBV18 combines with J gene TRBJ2-3; possibly TRBD2 for D (6 bases). The receptor was isolated from a female donor with multiple sclerosis, enrolled in a pregnancy study. The CDR3 nucleotides are TGTGCCAGCTCACCTGAGCGGGTCACAGATACGCAGTATTTT. Its protein product is CASSPERVTDTQYF.